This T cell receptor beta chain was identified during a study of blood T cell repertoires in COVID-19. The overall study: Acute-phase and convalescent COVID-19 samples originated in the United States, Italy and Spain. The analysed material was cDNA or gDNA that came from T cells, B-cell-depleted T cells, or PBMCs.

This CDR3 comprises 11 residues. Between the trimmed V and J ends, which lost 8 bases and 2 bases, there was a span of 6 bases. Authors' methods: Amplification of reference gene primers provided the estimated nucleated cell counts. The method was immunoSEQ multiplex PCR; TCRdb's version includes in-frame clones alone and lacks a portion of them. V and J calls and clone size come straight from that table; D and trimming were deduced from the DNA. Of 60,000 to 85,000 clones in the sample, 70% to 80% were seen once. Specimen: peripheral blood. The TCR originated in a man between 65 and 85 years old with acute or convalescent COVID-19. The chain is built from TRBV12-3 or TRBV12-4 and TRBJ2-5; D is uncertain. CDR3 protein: CASALQETQYF. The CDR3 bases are TGTGCCAGCGCTCTACAAGAGACCCAGTACTTC.